This section outlines one T cell receptor beta chain sequence together with its context. Its antigen is unidentified. Assay: immunoSEQ multiplex PCR; the TCRdb copy retains only in-frame clones and omits some. Among roughly 110,000 clones, approximately 90% were seen once, and the ten largest hold about 1.8%. This specimen belongs to a study of cytomegalovirus exposure and HLA in healthy donors. Study-level results: A later analysis found first-cohort TCR clusters tended to co-occur in the approximately 120 validation repertoires. In vitro work confirmed that three CMV-associated chains recognize CMV antigens.

The CDR3 contains 16 residues. CDR1 and CDR2 (germline): MDHEN, SYDVKM. Trimming left V 5 bases short and J 2 bases short, with 18 bases between. While the first cohort had some 700 subjects, the donors belonged to the separate validation cohort of over a hundred subjects. This clonotype was sampled from a woman in her late teens or twenties in good health and CMV-seropositive. The J gene is TRBJ1-2, the V gene TRBV28; perhaps TRBD1 as D (5 bases). Sequenced: PBMCs. CDR3: CASSPRTFLLNYGYTF. As DNA, the CDR3 is TGTGCCAGCAGTCCTCGGACATTTCTCCTAAACTATGGCTACACCTTC.